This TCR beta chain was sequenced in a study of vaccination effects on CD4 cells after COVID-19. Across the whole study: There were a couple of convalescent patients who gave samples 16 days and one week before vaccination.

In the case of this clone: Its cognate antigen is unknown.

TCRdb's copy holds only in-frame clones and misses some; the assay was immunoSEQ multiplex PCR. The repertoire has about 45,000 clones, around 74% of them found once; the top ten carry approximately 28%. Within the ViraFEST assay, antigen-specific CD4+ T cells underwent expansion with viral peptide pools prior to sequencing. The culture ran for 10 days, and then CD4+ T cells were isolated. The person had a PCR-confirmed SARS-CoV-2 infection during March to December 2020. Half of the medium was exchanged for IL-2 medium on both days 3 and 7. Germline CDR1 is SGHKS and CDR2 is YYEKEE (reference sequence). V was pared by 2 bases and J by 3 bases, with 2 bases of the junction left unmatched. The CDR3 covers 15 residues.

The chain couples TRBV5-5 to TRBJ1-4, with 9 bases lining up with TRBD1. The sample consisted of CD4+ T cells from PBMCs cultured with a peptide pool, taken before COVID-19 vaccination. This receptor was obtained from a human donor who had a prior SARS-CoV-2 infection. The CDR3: CASSFRQGANEKLFF. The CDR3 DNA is TGTGCCAGCAGCTTCAGACAGGGGGCTAATGAAAAACTGTTTTTT.